Included here is one T cell receptor (beta chain) sequence, with context. It lacks a known antigen. No quality values exist for individual bases; no much larger clone is one base distant. The data stem from a study of CD8 T cells in ankylosing spondylitis (dated by TCRdb to 2016 to 2017). About the investigation overall: T cell receptor beta repertoires were profiled in healthy donors and ankylosing spondylitis patients so that disease-linked TCR variants could be found. In total, the full study cohort was made up of 110 or so healthy donors and more than 20 ankylosing spondylitis patients. Peripheral blood was sampled, and synovial fluid was also collected from ankylosing spondylitis patients. What the work shows at the level of the full study, not this receptor alone: The disease-linked clones showed a CD8+ phenotype and occurred at relatively low frequencies in peripheral blood. A TCR beta motif made up of 7 to 9 highly homologous amino acid variants appeared to be characteristic of blood from ankylosing spondylitis patients. The disease-linked clones were reported as significantly enriched in matched synovial fluid samples from ankylosing spondylitis patients. Some TCR beta motif variants had previously been reported in synovial fluid and blood of reactive arthritis patients, which suggested common disease-initiation mechanisms.

The sequencing machine was an Illumina HiSeq 2500. TCR beta libraries were prepared by quantitative 5'-RACE with molecular barcodes. Regarding the original processing steps: A new computational method, built on a probabilistic model of VDJ rearrangement, was used to identify disease-linked TCR variants. The public reads were quality trimmed at Q25 with fastp and then assembled into clones with MiXCR by TCRdb, keeping productive beta chains. A single entry per CDR3 protein holds the most common genes and DNA from its merged rows. The V and J calls were not made by the authors but by TCRdb's processing. Present in this sample are 500,000 or so distinct CDR3 sequences, approximately 5% of which were seen just once. The ten largest account for 3% to 4% of the sample. The CDR3 sequence holds 15 residues, the cysteine and phenylalanine included. This entry keeps only the CDR3 DNA: 45 bases, framed from base 1. V is cut back by 3 bases and J by 4 bases, with 7 bases in the junction unmatched. The CDR1 and CDR2 encoded by the germline V gene are SGHTA and FQGNSA.

The chain uses TRBV7-2 and TRBJ2-7, with 9 central nucleotides matching TRBD1. The TCR originated in a male donor with ankylosing spondylitis. Sequencing used blood, either unsorted or a sorted T cell fraction (not recorded which). The bases are TGTGCCAGCAGCTTTGGGACAGGGTGGGGGTACGAGCAGTACTTC. Translated, this is CASSFGTGWGYEQYF.